What follows is one T cell receptor beta chain and its context. V lost 4 bases, J lost 6 bases, and 10 bases stayed unmatched. CDR1 and CDR2 from the germline V gene are SGDLS and YYNGEE. This CDR3 spans 16 amino acids. Per sorted-subset replicate PCR, input was about 180 ng DNA, representing around 30,000 T cell genomes. Clones were sequenced by immunoSEQ multiplex PCR, and TCRdb holds only the in-frame ones, with some missing. The data show roughly 2.5 million clones, around 94% seen once. The sample comes from a study of shared clonotypes between healthy human individuals. This chain links TRBV9 with TRBJ2-7, with 13 positions matching TRBD2. The receptor was isolated from a man aged 18 to 29 in good health. Source material: naive CD4+ T cells sorted from blood. Noted subset: CD45RA+ positively selected. CDR3 protein: CASSPATGLAGVEQYF. The CDR3 nucleotides are TGTGCCAGCAGCCCGGCGACTGGACTAGCGGGAGTCGAGCAGTACTTC.